The TCR beta chain under discussion was sequenced for a study of T cells expressing NK-cell markers. Study overall: Sorted CD3+CD56+NKG2C+, CD3+CD56+NKG2C- and CD3+CD56-NKG2C+ T cells provided the TCR beta repertoires.

Regarding this clonotype: Antigen: not known.

Study-level results: NKG2C+ dominant clonotypes from 5 to 7 donors made up about 1.0-7.0% of CD8+ T cells.

For each CDR3 protein, TCRdb gives one entry from its re-call of the 5' RACE reads, without DNA. Its listing shows approximately 150,000 distinct CDR3 sequences. The sequenced sample was blood T cells: a sorted CD56 or NKG2C T cell subset, CD4+ or CD8+ T cells, or bulk PBMC T cells (not recorded which). This TCR was recovered from a woman between 18 and 75 years old in good health.

Here the CDR3 reads CASSSDGTRLVNEQFF. The rearrangement joins TRBV5-6 to TRBJ2-1; the TCRdb D gene call, TRBD2, has no DNA to confirm it. Germline CDR1 SGHDT, CDR2 YYEEEE. The CDR3 sequence is 16 residues long.